This T cell receptor (beta chain) emerged from a study of blood T cell repertoires in COVID-19 (dated by TCRdb to 2019 to 2021). For the study in its entirety: Samples from collaborators originated in the United States, Italy and Spain and spanned both the acute and convalescent phases of COVID-19. A de-identified subject ID, COVID-19 status, age in years and sex were almost always included in the sample metadata. The prospective study material was composed of cDNA or gDNA derived from T cells, B-cell-depleted T cells, or PBMCs. The repertoires were made available in a free public database intended to serve as a resource for research on the immune response to SARS-CoV-2. Samples were obtained from the ongoing ImmuneRACE study (first 160 participants) and from some 1,200 subjects provided by 6 global collaborators. Where available, HLA class I and class II types were taken from metadata supplied by the sample provider and were not determined by assay-based typing. Subjects who had been exposed to COVID-19, were actively infected with it, or had recovered from it provided the deeply sampled blood TCRbeta repertoires that made up the dataset.

Overall study outcomes, separate from this receptor: The amount of clinical and demographic metadata varied by source and participant and was provided uncurated.

In Seattle, one collaborating source enrolled patients while the infection was active and tracked those patients longitudinally over the course of disease. Each collaborating institution followed its own protocols to collect whole blood in K2EDTA tubes. Collaborator samples were shipped for TCRbeta analysis as frozen whole blood, isolated PBMCs, or DNA extracted from either sample type. Looking up the germline V gene yields CDR1 KGHSH and CDR2 LQKENI. Taken from cysteine to phenylalanine, the CDR3 has 13 residues. CDR3 DNA is the only sequence kept; it has 39 bases, read in frame from the first base. Trimming accounts for 11 bases at V and 6 bases at J, while the number of junction bases matched to no gene is 11. TCRbeta CDR3 regions were amplified from genomic DNA using the immunoSEQ Assay, a bias-controlled multiplex PCR. Processing in the source paper ran as follows. Nucleated cell counts per sample were estimated from amplification of reference gene primers within the assay. To quantify the absolute abundance of each unique TCRbeta CDR3 rearrangement, sequence reads were collapsed and filtered. Productive Simpson clonality was computed per sample as the square root of Simpson's diversity index over productive rearrangements. Not all clones reach the TCRdb copy of this immuneACCESS table, which keeps in-frame sequences only. Checked studies attribute under half of the gap to unresolved V genes and leave the rest unexplained. V and J calls and clone size are as listed in that table; D and trimming were resolved from the DNA. The sample table holds under 250,000 clones, of which 80% to 85% were seen once. The top ten constitute less than 6% of the sample.

As to this clone: Its antigen is currently not known. Base-call qualities are not available, and no considerably larger clone is one nucleotide away.

Sequencing input: peripheral blood. This TCR was recovered from a woman aged 70-85 years with COVID-19, enrolled during active disease. The rearrangement combines TRBV18 with TRBJ1-1; the central 8 bases match TRBD1. The DNA sequence is TGTGCCGGCCGACAGGGGATGAAGGCTGAAGCTTTCTTT. This codes for CAGRQGMKAEAFF.